This T cell receptor beta chain was sequenced for a study of CD8 T cells in ankylosing spondylitis. Each CDR3 protein gets one entry after TCRdb re-called the 5' RACE reads with MiXCR. The sample holds approximately 150,000 distinct CDR3 sequences, around a third seen once. This clonotype showed up many times. Germline V gives CDR1 SGHRS, CDR2 YFSETQ. V dropped 0 bases and J dropped 2 bases, with 12 bases sitting between them. The CDR3 totals 16 residues. V usage is TRBV5-1 and J usage is TRBJ1-5; tentative D call: TRBD1 (6 bases). This clonotype was sampled from a male donor with ankylosing spondylitis. Sequenced material: synovial fluid, either unsorted or a sorted T cell fraction (not recorded which). The CDR3 region is CASSLGGAEGNQPQHF. The CDR3 DNA sequence: TGCGCCAGCAGCTTGGGGGGGGCAGAGGGCAATCAGCCCCAGCATTTT.